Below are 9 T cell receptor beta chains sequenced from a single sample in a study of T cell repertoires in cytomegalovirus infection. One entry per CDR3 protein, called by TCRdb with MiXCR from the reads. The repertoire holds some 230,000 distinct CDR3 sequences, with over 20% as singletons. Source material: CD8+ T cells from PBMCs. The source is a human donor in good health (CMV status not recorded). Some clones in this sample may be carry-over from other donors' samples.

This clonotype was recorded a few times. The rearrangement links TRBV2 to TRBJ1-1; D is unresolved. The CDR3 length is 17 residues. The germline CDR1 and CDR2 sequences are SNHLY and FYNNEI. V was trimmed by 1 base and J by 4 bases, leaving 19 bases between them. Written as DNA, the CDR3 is TGTGCCAGCAGTGAAGTTGGTGGTTACGGCTGGGGCACTGAAGCTTTCTTT. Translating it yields CASSEVGGYGWGTEAFF.

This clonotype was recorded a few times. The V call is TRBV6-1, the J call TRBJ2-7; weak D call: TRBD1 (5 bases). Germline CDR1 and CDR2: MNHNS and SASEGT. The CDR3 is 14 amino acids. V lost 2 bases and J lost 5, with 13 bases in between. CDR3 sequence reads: CASSELLRVDEQYF. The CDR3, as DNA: TGTGCCAGCAGTGAACTTCTCAGGGTGGACGAGCAGTACTTC.

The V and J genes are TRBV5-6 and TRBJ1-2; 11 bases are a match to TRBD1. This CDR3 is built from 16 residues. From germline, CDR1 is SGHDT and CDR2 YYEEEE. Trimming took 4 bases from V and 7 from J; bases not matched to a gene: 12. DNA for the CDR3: TGTGCCAGCAGCCTCCGGACAGGGGGCCCCTGGGGTGGCTACACCTTC. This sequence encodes CASSLRTGGPWGGYTF.

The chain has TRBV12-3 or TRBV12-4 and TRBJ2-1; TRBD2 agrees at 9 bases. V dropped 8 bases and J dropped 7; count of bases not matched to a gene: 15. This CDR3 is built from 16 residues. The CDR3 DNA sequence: TGTGCCAGCCTAGAATCGGGTAGCGGGGGTCTGAATGAGCAGTTCTTC. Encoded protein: CASLESGSGGLNEQFF.

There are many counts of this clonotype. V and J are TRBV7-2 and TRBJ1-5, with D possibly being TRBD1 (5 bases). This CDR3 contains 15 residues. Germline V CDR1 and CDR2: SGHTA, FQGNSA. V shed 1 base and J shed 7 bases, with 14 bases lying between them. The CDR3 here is CASSLVSGAQQPQHF. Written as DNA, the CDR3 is TGTGCCAGCAGCTTAGTCAGCGGGGCCCAACAGCCCCAGCATTTT.

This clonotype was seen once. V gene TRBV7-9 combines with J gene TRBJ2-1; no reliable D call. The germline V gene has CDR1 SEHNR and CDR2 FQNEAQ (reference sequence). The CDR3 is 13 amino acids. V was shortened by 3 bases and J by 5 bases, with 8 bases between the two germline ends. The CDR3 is CASSLVTNNEQFF. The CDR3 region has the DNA TGTGCCAGCAGCTTGGTAACTAACAATGAGCAGTTCTTC.

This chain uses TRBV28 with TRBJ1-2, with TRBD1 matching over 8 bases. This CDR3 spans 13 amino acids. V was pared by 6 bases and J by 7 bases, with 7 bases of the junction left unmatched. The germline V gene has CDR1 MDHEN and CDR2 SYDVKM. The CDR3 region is CASSSGQGSGYTF. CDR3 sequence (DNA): TGTGCCAGCAGCTCCGGACAGGGATCTGGCTACACCTTC.

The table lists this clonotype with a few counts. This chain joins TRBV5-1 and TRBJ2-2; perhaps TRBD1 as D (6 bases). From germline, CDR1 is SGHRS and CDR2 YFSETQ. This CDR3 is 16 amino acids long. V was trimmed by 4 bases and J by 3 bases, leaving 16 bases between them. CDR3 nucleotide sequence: TGCGCCAGCAGCCCTAGGCAGGGGCTTGACACCGGGGAGCTGTTTTTT. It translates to CASSPRQGLDTGELFF. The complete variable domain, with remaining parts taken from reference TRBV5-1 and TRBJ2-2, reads KAGVTQTPRYLIKTRGQQVTLSCSPISGHRSVSWYQQTPGQGLQFLFEYFSETQRNKGNFPGRFSGRQFSNSRSEMNVSTLELGDSALYLCASSPRQGLDTGELFFGEGSRLTVL.

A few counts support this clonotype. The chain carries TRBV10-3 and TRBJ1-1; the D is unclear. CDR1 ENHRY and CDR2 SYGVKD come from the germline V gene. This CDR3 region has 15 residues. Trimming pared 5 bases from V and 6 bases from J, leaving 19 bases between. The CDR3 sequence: CAISRVIDSGAEAFF. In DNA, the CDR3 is TGTGCCATCAGTCGAGTCATAGACTCCGGCGCTGAAGCTTTCTTT.